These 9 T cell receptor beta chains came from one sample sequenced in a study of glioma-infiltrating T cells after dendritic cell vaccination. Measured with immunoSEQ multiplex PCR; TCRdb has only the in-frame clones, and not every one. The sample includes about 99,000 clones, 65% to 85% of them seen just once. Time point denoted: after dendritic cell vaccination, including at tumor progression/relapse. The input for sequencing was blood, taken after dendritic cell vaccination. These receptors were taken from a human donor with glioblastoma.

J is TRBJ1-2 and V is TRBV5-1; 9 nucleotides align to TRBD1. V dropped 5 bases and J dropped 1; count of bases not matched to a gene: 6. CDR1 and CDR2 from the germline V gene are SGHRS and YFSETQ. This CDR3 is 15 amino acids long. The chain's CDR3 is CASSLPGQGNYGYTF. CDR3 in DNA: TGCGCCAGCAGTCTCCCGGGACAGGGTAACTATGGCTACACCTTC.

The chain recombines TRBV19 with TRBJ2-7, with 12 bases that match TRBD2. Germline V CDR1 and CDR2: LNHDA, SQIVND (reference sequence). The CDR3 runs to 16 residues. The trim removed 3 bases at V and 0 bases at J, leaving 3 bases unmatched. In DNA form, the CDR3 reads TGTGCCAGTAGTATCTCACTAGCGGGGGGCTCCTACGAGCAGTACTTC. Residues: CASSISLAGGSYEQYF.

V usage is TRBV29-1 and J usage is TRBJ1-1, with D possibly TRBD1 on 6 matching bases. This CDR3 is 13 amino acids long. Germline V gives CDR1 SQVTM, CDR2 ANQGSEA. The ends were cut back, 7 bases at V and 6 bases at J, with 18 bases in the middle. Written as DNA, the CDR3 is TGCAGCGCCCAGGGGTCGCCCATTCCTGAAGCTTTCTTT. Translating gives CSAQGSPIPEAFF. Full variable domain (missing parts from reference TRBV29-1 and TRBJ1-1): SAVISQKPSRDICQRGTSLTIQCQVDSQVTMMFWYRQQPGQSLTLIATANQGSEATYESGFVIDKFPISRPNLTFSTLTVSNMSPEDSSIYLCSAQGSPIPEAFFGQGTRLTVV.

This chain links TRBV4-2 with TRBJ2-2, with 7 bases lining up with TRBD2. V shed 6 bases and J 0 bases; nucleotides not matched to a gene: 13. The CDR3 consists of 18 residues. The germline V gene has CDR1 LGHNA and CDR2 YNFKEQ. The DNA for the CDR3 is TGTGCCAGCAGTCGTGGAGGCGGGAGTTACGCGAACACCGGGGAGCTGTTTTTT. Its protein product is CASSRGGGSYANTGELFF.

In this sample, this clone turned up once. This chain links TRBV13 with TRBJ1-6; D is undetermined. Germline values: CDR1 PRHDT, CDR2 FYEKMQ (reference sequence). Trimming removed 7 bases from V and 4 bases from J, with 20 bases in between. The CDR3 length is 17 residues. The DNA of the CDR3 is TGTGCCAGCACACAAAGGCGGCCGAATGATTATAATTCACCCCTCCACTTT. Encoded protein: CASTQRRPNDYNSPLHF. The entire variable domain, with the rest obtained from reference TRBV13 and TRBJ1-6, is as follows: AAGVIQSPRHLIKEKRETATLKCYPIPRHDTVYWYQQGPGQDPQFLISFYEKMQSDKGSIPDRFSAQQFSDYHSELNMSSLELGDSALYFCASTQRRPNDYNSPLHFGNGTRLTVT.

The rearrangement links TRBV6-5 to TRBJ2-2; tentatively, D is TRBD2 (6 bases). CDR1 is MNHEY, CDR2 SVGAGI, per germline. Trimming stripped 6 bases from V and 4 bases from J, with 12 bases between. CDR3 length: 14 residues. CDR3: CASSLDYRTGELFF. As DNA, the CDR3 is TGTGCCAGCAGCCTGGACTACCGCACCGGGGAGCTGTTTTTT.

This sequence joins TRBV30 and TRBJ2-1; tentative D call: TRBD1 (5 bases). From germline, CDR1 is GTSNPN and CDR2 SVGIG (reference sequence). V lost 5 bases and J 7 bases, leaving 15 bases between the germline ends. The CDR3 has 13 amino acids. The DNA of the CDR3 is TGTGCCTGGGGCAGGGTCGAAGGAAATGAGCAGTTCTTC. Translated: CAWGRVEGNEQFF.

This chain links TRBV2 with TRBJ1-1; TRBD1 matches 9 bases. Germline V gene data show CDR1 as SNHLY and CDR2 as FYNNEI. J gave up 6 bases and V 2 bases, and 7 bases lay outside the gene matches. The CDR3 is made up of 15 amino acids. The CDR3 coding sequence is TGTGCCAGCAGTGAAAGGACAGGGGCGATGGCTGAAGCTTTCTTT. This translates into CASSERTGAMAEAFF.

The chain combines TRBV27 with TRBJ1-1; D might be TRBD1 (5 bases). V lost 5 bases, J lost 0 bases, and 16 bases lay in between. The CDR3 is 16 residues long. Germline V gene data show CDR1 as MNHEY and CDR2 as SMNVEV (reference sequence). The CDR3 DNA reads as TGTGCCAGCAGTCCCCGACAGTACCTAATGAACACTGAAGCTTTCTTT. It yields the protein CASSPRQYLMNTEAFF.